The rows below give T cell receptor beta chains drawn from one sample of a study of Graves' ophthalmopathy and Graves' hyperthyroidism. TCRdb analysed the multiplex PCR reads with MiXCR anew, one entry per CDR3 protein. The sample holds about 390,000 distinct CDR3 sequences, 15% seen once. The sample taken for sequencing was peripheral blood. These receptors all come from a woman between 18 and 30 years old with stable Graves' hyperthyroidism. CDR3s include the opening cysteine and the closing phenylalanine or tryptophan. Each record gives: CDR3 length, clone size, D gene, J gene, V gene, CDR3 DNA, CDR3 protein. The D gene is left open where the match is weak. Where a row states a size, it is once, few, many or the class of an expanded clone; other rows omit it.

14 | many | NA | TRBJ1-2 | TRBV19 | TGTGCCAGTAGTATAGATCGACAGCACTATGGCTACACCTTC | CASSIDRQHYGYTF
16 | many | NA | TRBJ2-7 | TRBV15 | TGTGCCACCAGCAGAGATTTTAACCCCGCGTCCTACGAGCAGTACTTC | CATSRDFNPASYEQYF
14 | many | TRBD1 | TRBJ1-1 | TRBV12-3/TRBV12-4 | TGTGCCAGCAGTCACGGGACAGGGGCTTCCGAAGCTTTCTTT | CASSHGTGASEAFF
16 | NA | NA | TRBJ1-1 | TRBV7-9 | TGTGCCAGCAGCTATCACAGGGTCCCGAGGAACACTGAAGCTTTCTTT | CASSYHRVPRNTEAFF
14 | many | TRBD2 | TRBJ2-2 | TRBV6-1 | TGTGCCAGCCCTAAGCGGGGGAACACCGGGGAGCTGTTTTTT | CASPKRGNTGELFF
14 | many | NA | TRBJ2-5 | TRBV12-3/TRBV12-4 | TGTGCCAGCAGTCCCAAATACAGCCAAGAGACCCAGTACTTC | CASSPKYSQETQYF
14 | many | NA | TRBJ1-2 | TRBV19 | TGTGCCAGTAGTACCAACACCGGGGGCCGCGGCTACACCTTC | CASSTNTGGRGYTF
15 | few | NA | TRBJ1-6 | TRBV7-9 | TGTGCCACCTCGCATGGGGGGGGGAATAATTCACCCCTCCACTTT | CATSHGGGNNSPLHF
13 | many | NA | TRBJ1-2 | TRBV14 | TGTGCCAGCAGCCAGTCCTATAACTATGGCTACACCTTC | CASSQSYNYGYTF
15 | many | NA | TRBJ2-5 | TRBV6-5 | TGTGCCAGCAGTTACAGGGGGGAAACGCATGAGACCCAGTACTTC | CASSYRGETHETQYF
13 | many | NA | TRBJ1-5 | TRBV16 | TGTGCCAGCAGCGAAGACGGGAGTCAGCCCCAGCATTTT | CASSEDGSQPQHF
18 | few | TRBD1 | TRBJ2-2 | TRBV6-2/TRBV6-3 | TGTGCCAGCAGTTACCTAAGACAGGGGACGGTGTACACCGGGGAGCTGTTTTTT | CASSYLRQGTVYTGELFF
12 | many | NA | TRBJ2-2 | TRBV12-3/TRBV12-4 | TGTGCCAGCAGTTTAAATGCCGGGGAGCTGTTTTTT | CASSLNAGELFF
12 | many | TRBD1 | TRBJ1-2 | TRBV6-1 | TGTGCCAGCAGTGCCACAGGGGTTGGCTACACCTTC | CASSATGVGYTF
14 | NA | NA | TRBJ1-1 | TRBV5-5 | TGTGCCAGCAGCTGGGACGGGACCCTTGGGGAGGCTTTCTTT | CASSWDGTLGEAFF